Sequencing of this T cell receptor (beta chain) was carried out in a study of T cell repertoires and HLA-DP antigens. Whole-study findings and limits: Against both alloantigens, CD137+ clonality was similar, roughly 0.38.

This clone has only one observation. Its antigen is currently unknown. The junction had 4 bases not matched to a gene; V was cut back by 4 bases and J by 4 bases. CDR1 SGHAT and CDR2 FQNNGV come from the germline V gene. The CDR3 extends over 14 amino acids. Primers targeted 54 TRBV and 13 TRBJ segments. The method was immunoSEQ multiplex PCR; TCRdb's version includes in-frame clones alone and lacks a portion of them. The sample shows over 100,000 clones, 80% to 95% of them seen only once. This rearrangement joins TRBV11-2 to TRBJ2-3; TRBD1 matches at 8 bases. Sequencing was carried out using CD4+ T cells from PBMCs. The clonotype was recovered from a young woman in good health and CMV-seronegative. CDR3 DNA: TGTGCCAGCAGCTGGCAGGGGGCGGCAGATACGCAGTATTTT. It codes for CASSWQGAADTQYF. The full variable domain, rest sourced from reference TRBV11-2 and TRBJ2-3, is EAGVAQSPRYKIIEKRQSVAFWCNPISGHATLYWYQQILGQGPKLLIQFQNNGVVDDSQLPKDRFSAERLKGVDSTLKIQPAKLEDSAVYLCASSWQGAADTQYFGPGTRLTVL.